This is a list of T cell receptor beta chains from one sample in a study of CD8 T cells in Susac syndrome. TCRdb passed the immunoSEQ multiplex PCR reads through MiXCR, listing each CDR3 protein once. The sample consists of approximately 140,000 distinct CDR3 sequences, approximately 95% of them appearing once. The sequenced sample was CD4+ T cells from PBMCs. Every receptor here comes from a human donor with multiple sclerosis. The CDR3 runs from the conserved cysteine through the conserved F or W. D genes are given only for firm matches. A row's size may be missing; if present it is once, few, many or a size class.

j_call,clone_size,v_call,d_call,cdr3_aa,cdr3_nt
TRBJ2-3,.,TRBV5-4,.,CASSLSRTANTQYF,TGTGCCAGCAGCTTGTCCAGGACTGCTAATACGCAGTATTTT
TRBJ2-1,.,TRBV4-2,.,CASSQAGDGRRNEQFF,TGTGCCAGCAGCCAAGCAGGGGACGGGAGACGGAATGAGCAGTTCTTC
TRBJ2-7,once,TRBV12-1,.,CASSFVAAIYEQYF,TGTGCCAGCAGCTTTGTGGCAGCCATTTACGAGCAGTACTTC
TRBJ1-1,.,TRBV3-1,.,CASSHLQTRNTEAFF,TGTGCCAGCAGCCACTTACAGACTCGGAACACTGAAGCTTTCTTT
TRBJ2-6,.,TRBV3-1,TRBD1,CASSRYRGGANVLTF,TGTGCCAGCAGCCGCTACAGGGGGGGGGCCAACGTCCTGACTTTC
TRBJ1-5,.,TRBV5-1,.,CASSLGGQAGQPQHF,TGCGCCAGCAGCTTGGGTGGTCAGGCAGGACAGCCCCAGCATTTT
TRBJ1-2,once,TRBV20-1,TRBD1,CSAPSRQGNYGYTF,TGCAGTGCCCCCTCAAGACAGGGAAACTATGGCTACACCTTC
TRBJ2-1,.,TRBV20-1,TRBD2,CSAHPSGGSSYNEQFF,TGCAGTGCCCATCCTAGCGGGGGAAGCTCCTACAATGAGCAGTTCTTC
TRBJ1-1,.,TRBV29-1,TRBD1,CSVARGTGNTEAFF,TGCAGCGTGGCGAGAGGGACAGGGAACACTGAAGCTTTCTTT
TRBJ2-5,once,TRBV7-3,TRBD2,CASSLTPRTSGQETQYF,TGTGCCAGCAGCTTAACCCCGAGGACTAGCGGCCAAGAGACCCAGTACTTC
TRBJ1-2,.,TRBV13,.,CASSFRQYEGYTF,TGTGCCAGCAGCTTTCGTCAGTATGAAGGCTACACCTTC
TRBJ2-5,.,TRBV7-6,.,CASSLSGQSQETQYF,TGTGCCAGCAGCTTATCAGGACAGTCACAAGAGACCCAGTACTTC
TRBJ2-3,.,TRBV7-6,.,CASSLGVGTDTQYF,TGTGCCAGCAGCTTAGGAGTGGGCACAGATACGCAGTATTTT
TRBJ2-5,.,TRBV20-1,.,CSARGGPKETQYF,TGCAGTGCGAGGGGAGGACCAAAAGAGACCCAGTACTTC
TRBJ1-2,.,TRBV7-2,.,CASSPLGGGGGYGYTF,TGTGCCAGCAGCCCCCTGGGGGGGGGAGGAGGCTATGGCTACACCTTC
TRBJ2-7,.,TRBV13,TRBD1,CASSLGDRGSYEQYF,TGTGCCAGCAGCTTGGGGGACAGGGGATCTTACGAGCAGTACTTC
TRBJ1-5,once,TRBV7-2,.,CASSLDPGGNQPQHF,TGTGCCAGCAGCTTAGACCCGGGTGGCAATCAGCCCCAGCATTTT
TRBJ1-5,.,TRBV12-3/TRBV12-4,.,CASSFLGRGEPQHF,TGTGCCAGCAGTTTCTTGGGGCGTGGGGAGCCCCAGCATTTT
TRBJ2-1,.,TRBV20-1,.,CSANGGQLYNEQFF,TGCAGTGCTAACGGGGGGCAGCTCTACAATGAGCAGTTCTTC
TRBJ2-3,.,TRBV27,.,CASSIPSFTQYF,TGTGCCAGCAGTATACCTTCTTTTACGCAGTATTTT
TRBJ2-1,.,TRBV14,.,CASSQDWARSSYNEQFF,TGTGCCAGCAGCCAAGATTGGGCACGGAGCTCCTACAATGAGCAGTTCTTC
TRBJ2-3,.,TRBV20-1,.,CSAPPGPRTDTQYF,TGCAGTGCCCCGCCCGGGCCCCGCACAGATACGCAGTATTTT
TRBJ2-1,.,TRBV7-9,TRBD2,CASRTSGGANKNEQFF,TGTGCCAGCAGGACTAGCGGGGGGGCGAATAAGAATGAGCAGTTCTTC
TRBJ2-7,.,TRBV6-6,TRBD2,CASSYPGLAGYEQYF,TGTGCCAGCAGTTACCCGGGACTAGCGGGGTACGAGCAGTACTTC
TRBJ2-7,few,TRBV9,TRBD1,CASSPSGTGTYEQYF,TGTGCCAGCAGCCCCTCCGGGACAGGGACCTACGAGCAGTACTTC
TRBJ2-5,once,TRBV29-1,TRBD2,CSVERTGGTSGRARETQYF,TGCAGCGTCGAAAGGACAGGGGGAACTAGCGGGAGGGCCAGAGAGACCCAGTACTTC
TRBJ1-2,once,TRBV20-1,.,CSATTTGSLNYGYTF,TGCAGTGCTACCACTACAGGGAGCTTAAACTATGGCTACACCTTC
TRBJ2-7,.,TRBV29-1,.,CSVVGALPFEQYF,TGCAGCGTAGTGGGGGCCCTCCCTTTCGAGCAGTACTTC
TRBJ1-2,.,TRBV12-3/TRBV12-4,.,CASSFGSSYGYTF,TGTGCCAGCAGTTTTGGAAGTAGCTATGGCTACACCTTC
TRBJ2-1,.,TRBV9,.,CASSVGDWDLKQFF,TGTGCCAGCAGCGTAGGAGACTGGGATTTGAAGCAGTTCTTC
TRBJ1-4,.,TRBV7-6,TRBD1,CASSQGGSHEKLFF,TGTGCCAGCAGCCAAGGGGGCAGCCATGAAAAACTGTTTTTT
TRBJ2-5,.,TRBV20-1,.,CSAGWTRVETQYF,TGCAGTGCTGGATGGACAAGGGTAGAGACCCAGTACTTC
TRBJ1-5,.,TRBV24-1,.,CATRGQGINQPQHF,TGTGCCACCAGGGGGCAGGGGATAAATCAGCCCCAGCATTTT
TRBJ2-7,.,TRBV27,.,CASSLGDSSYEQYF,TGTGCCAGCAGTCTCGGAGATAGCTCCTACGAGCAGTACTTC
TRBJ1-1,.,TRBV27,.,CASFQGMNTEAFF,TGTGCCAGCTTTCAGGGGATGAACACTGAAGCTTTCTTT
TRBJ2-5,.,TRBV19,.,CATRRGETQYF,TGTGCCACCCGGCGGGGAGAGACCCAGTACTTC
TRBJ2-6,.,TRBV15,.,CATSREGTGANVLTF,TGTGCCACCAGCAGAGAGGGAACTGGGGCCAACGTCCTGACTTTC
TRBJ2-6,.,TRBV7-2,.,CASSLGQGTGANVLTF,TGTGCCAGCAGCTTAGGCCAGGGCACTGGGGCCAACGTCCTGACTTTC
TRBJ2-2,.,TRBV9,TRBD2,CASSPRRLAGNTGELFF,TGTGCCAGCAGCCCCCGACGACTAGCGGGGAACACCGGGGAGCTGTTTTTT
TRBJ2-7,.,TRBV6-2/TRBV6-3,TRBD1,CASRRPGQGIEQYF,TGTGCCAGCAGGCGACCGGGACAGGGCATCGAGCAGTACTTC
TRBJ2-7,.,TRBV27,TRBD1,CASSRSGTGGAYEQYF,TGTGCCAGCAGTCGATCCGGAACAGGGGGCGCCTACGAGCAGTACTTC
TRBJ2-3,.,TRBV4-1,.,CASSQAPVEGAGIGDTQYF,TGCGCCAGCAGCCAAGCCCCCGTGGAGGGGGCGGGAATAGGGGATACGCAGTATTTT
TRBJ2-1,.,TRBV28,.,CASSFSYYNEQFF,TGTGCCAGCAGTTTCAGCTATTACAATGAGCAGTTCTTC